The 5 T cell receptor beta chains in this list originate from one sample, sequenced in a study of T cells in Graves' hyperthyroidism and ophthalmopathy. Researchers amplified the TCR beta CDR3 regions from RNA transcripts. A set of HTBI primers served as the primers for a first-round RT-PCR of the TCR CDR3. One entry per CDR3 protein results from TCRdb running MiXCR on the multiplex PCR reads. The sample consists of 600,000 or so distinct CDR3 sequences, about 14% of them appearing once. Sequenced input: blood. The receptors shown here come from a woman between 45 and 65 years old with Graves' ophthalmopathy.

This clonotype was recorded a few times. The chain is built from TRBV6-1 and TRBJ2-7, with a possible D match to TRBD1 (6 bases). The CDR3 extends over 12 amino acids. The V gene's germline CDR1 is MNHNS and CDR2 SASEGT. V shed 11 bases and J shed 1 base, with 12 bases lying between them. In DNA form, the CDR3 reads TGTGCCGCACAGGGTCTTTCCTACGAGCAGTACTTC. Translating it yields CAAQGLSYEQYF.

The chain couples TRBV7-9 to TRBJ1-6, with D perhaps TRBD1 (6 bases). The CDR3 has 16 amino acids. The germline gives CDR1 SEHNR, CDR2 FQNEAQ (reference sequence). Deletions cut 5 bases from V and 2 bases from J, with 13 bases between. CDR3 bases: TGTGCCAGCAGCCGGACAGAAAACCCCTATAATTCACCCCTCCACTTT. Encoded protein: CASSRTENPYNSPLHF.

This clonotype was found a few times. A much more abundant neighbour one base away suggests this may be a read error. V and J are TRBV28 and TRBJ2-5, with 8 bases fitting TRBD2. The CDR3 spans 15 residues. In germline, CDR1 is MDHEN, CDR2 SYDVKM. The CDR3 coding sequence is TGTGCCAGCAGTTTATTGAGCGGGAGCGGAGAGGCCCAGTACTTC. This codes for CASSLLSGSGEAQYF.

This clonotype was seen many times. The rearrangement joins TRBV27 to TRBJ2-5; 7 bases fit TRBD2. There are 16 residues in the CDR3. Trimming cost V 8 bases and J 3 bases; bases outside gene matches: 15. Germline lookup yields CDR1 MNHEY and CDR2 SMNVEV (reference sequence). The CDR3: CASRLTAGRPKETQYF. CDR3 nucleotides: TGTGCCAGCCGACTCACAGCGGGAAGGCCCAAAGAGACCCAGTACTTC.

The CDR3 sequence: CASTGQGSFLNTGELFF. The CDR3 coding sequence is TGTGCCAGCACTGGACAGGGTAGTTTTCTGAACACCGGGGAGCTGTTTTTT. The chain is built from TRBV9 and TRBJ2-2; 8 nucleotides line up with TRBD1. This CDR3 region has 17 residues. CDR1 is SGDLS, CDR2 YYNGEE, per germline. V shed 6 bases and J 1 base; nucleotides not matched to a gene: 11.